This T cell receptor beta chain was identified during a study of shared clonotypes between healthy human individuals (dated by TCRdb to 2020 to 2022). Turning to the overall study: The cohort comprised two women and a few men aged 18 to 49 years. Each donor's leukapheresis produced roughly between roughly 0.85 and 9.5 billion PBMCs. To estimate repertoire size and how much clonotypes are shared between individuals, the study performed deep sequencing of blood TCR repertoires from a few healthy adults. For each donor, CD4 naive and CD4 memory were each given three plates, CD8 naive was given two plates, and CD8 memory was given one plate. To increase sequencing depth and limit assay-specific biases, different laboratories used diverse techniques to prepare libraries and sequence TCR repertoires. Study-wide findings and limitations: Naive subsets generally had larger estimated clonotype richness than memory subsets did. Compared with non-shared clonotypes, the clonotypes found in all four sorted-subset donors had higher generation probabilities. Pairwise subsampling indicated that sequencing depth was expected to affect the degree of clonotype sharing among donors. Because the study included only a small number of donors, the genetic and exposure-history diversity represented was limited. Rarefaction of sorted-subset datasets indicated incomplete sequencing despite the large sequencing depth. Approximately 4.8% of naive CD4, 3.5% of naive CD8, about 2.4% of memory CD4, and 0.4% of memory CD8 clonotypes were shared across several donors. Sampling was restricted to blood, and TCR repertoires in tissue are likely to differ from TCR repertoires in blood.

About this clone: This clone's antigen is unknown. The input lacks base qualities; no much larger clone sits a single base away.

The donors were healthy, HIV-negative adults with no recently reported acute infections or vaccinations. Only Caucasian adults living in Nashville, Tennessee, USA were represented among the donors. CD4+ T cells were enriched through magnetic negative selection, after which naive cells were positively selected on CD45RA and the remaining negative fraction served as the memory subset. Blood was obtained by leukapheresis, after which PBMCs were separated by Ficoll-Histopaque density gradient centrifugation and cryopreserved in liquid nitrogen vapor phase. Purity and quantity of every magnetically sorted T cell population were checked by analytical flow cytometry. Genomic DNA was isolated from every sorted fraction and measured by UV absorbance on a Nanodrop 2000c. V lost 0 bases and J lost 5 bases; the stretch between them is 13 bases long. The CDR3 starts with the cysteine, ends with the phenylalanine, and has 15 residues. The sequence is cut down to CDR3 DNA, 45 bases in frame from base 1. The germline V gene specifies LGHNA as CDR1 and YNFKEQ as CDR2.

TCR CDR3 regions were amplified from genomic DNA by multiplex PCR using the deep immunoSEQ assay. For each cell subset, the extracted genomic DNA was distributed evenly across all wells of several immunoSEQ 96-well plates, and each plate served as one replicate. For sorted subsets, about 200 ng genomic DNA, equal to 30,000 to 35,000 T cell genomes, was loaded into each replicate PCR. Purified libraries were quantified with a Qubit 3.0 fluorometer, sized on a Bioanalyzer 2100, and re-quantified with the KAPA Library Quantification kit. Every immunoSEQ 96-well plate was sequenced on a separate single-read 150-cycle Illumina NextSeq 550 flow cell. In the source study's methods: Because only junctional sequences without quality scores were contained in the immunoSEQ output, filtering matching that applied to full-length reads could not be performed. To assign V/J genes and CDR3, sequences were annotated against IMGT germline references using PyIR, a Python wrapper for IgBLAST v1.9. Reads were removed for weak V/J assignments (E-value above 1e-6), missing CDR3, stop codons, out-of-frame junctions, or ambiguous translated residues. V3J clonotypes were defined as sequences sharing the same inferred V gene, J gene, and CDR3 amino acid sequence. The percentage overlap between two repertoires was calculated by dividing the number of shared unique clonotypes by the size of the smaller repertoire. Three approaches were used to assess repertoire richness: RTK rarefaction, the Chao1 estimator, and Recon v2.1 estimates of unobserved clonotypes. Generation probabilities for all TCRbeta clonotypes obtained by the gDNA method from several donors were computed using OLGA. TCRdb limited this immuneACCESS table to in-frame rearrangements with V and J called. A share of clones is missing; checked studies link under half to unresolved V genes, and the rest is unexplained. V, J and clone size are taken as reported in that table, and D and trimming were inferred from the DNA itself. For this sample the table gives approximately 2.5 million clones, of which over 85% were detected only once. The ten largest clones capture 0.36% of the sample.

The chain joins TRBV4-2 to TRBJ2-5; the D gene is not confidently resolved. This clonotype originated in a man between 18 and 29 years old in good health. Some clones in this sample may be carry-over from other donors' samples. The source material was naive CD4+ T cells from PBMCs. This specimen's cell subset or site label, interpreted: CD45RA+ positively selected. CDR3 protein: CASSQDFRVSETQYF. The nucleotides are TGTGCCAGCAGCCAAGATTTCCGGGTATCGGAGACCCAGTACTTC.